Below, 3 T cell receptor beta chains from the same sample are listed, as sequenced in a study of cytomegalovirus exposure and HLA in healthy donors. TCRdb's copy holds only in-frame clones and misses some; the assay was immunoSEQ multiplex PCR. This sample has about 58,000 clones, with about 88% found just once. Material: PBMCs. These receptors were collected from a man aged 18-30 years in good health and CMV-seronegative.

V and J are TRBV11-3 and TRBJ2-1; 14 bases agree with TRBD2. Germline V gives CDR1 SGHNT, CDR2 YENEEA. CDR3 length: 15 amino acids. J gave up 7 bases and V 5 bases, and 4 bases lay outside the gene matches. CDR3 residues: CASSAGTSGSNEQFF. DNA for the CDR3: TGTGCCAGCAGCGCCGGGACTAGCGGGAGTAATGAGCAGTTCTTC.

A single count supports this clone. The J gene is TRBJ1-5, the V gene TRBV19; D gene ambiguous. The germline V gene has CDR1 LNHDA and CDR2 SQIVND (reference sequence). Trimming pared 3 bases from V and 0 bases from J, leaving 21 bases between. CDR3 length: 19 residues. This chain's CDR3 is CASSIRLLETKDSNQPQHF. The CDR3 DNA reads as TGTGCCAGTAGTATCCGGTTGTTAGAAACTAAAGATAGCAATCAGCCCCAGCATTTT.

This rearrangement joins TRBV4-1 to TRBJ2-7; D not resolved. CDR3 length equals 15 residues. Germline V gives CDR1 MGHRA, CDR2 YSYEKL. V gave up 2 bases and J gave up 0 bases, with 11 bases separating them. CDR3 sequence (DNA): TGCGCCAGCAGCCAAATCGCGATGAGCTCCTACGAGCAGTACTTC. Its protein product is CASSQIAMSSYEQYF.